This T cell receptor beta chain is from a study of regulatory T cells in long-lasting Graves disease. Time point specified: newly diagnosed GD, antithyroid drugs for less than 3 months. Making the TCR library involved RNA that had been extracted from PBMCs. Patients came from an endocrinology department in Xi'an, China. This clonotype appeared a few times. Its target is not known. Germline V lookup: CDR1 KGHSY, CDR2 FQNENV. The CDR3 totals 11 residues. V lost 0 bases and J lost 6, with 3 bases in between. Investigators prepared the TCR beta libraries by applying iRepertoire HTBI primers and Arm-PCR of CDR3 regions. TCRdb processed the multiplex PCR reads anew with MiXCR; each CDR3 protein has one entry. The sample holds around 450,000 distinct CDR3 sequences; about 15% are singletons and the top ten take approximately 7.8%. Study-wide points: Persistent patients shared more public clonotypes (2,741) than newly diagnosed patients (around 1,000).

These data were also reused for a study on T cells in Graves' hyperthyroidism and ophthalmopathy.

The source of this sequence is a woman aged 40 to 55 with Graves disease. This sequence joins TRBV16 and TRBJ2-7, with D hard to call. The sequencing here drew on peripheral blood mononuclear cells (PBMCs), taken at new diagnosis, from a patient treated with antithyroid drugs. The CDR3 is CASSQSVEQYF. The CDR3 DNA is TGTGCCAGCAGCCAATCGGTCGAGCAGTACTTC.